Each of the 2 T cell receptor beta chains below was sequenced from the same sample in a study of blood T cell repertoires in COVID-19. The assay was immunoSEQ multiplex PCR, and TCRdb's table has in-frame clones only and misses some. The sample has 64,000 or so clones, under 80% seen once. Material for sequencing was peripheral blood. All receptors derive from a human donor in a cohort sampled during active COVID-19.

This clone was observed a single time. J is TRBJ2-1 and V is TRBV5-1; 8 positions agree with TRBD2. CDR3 size: 17 residues. The germline V gene encodes CDR1 SGHRS and CDR2 YFSETQ. Losses at the gene ends were 3 bases for V and 0 bases for J; bases not matched to a gene: 8. The CDR3 coding sequence is TGCGCCAGCAGCTCGGCCAAGCGGGAGAGCTCCTACAATGAGCAGTTCTTC. Residues: CASSSAKRESSYNEQFF. The entire variable domain, with the rest obtained from reference TRBV5-1 and TRBJ2-1, is as follows: KAGVTQTPRYLIKTRGQQVTLSCSPISGHRSVSWYQQTPGQGLQFLFEYFSETQRNKGNFPGRFSGRQFSNSRSEMNVSTLELGDSALYLCASSSAKRESSYNEQFFGPGTRLTVL.

The chain uses TRBV25-1 and TRBJ1-1; 7 positions agree with TRBD1. The V and J ends lost 3 bases and 1 base, in that order; junction bases with no gene match: 2. CDR1 and CDR2 (germline): MGHDK, SYGVNS. The CDR3 totals 14 residues. The CDR3 reads CASSETGRNTEAFF. Written as DNA, the CDR3 is TGTGCCAGCAGTGAGACAGGGAGGAACACTGAAGCTTTCTTT.